A selection of T cell receptor beta chains follows, all from one sample in a study of early T cells in non-severe SARS-CoV-2 infection. TCRdb re-derived calls from the 5' RACE reads in MiXCR, one entry per CDR3 protein. This repertoire shows fewer than 85,000 distinct CDR3 sequences, about a sixth found once; its top ten account for approximately 2.9%. The sequenced material came from whole blood. Every receptor here comes from an adult who was a healthcare worker with PCR-confirmed SARS-CoV-2 infection or an uninfected control (not recorded which). CDR3s include the opening cysteine and the closing phenylalanine or tryptophan. D genes are given only for firm matches. Size values are once, few and many counts, or a class for expanded clones, and some rows have none.

. | TRBD2 | TRBJ2-7 | TRBV27 | TGTGCCACAAGAAGCGGGACCCGCGAGCAGTACTTC | CATRSGTREQYF
. | . | TRBJ1-4 | TRBV28 | TGTGCCAGCAGCTCAAGGTTGACCCAGGAAAAACTGTTTTTT | CASSSRLTQEKLFF
few | . | TRBJ2-2 | TRBV11-2 | TGTGCCAGCAGCTTAGGAGGGAGAAGCGGAATCCCCGTTCTCGGGACCGGGGAGCTGTTTTTT | CASSLGGRSGIPVLGTGELFF
. | TRBD1 | TRBJ1-3 | TRBV5-6 | TGTGCCAGCAGCTTTTACAGGGGTCTGAGGTCTGGAAACACCATATATTTT | CASSFYRGLRSGNTIYF
medium-sized | TRBD2 | TRBJ2-1 | TRBV10-3 | TGTGCCATCAGTGAGTCTACTAGCGGGATTAATGAGCAGTTCTTC | CAISESTSGINEQFF
few | . | TRBJ2-1 | TRBV27 | TGTGCCAGCAGTTTAGACCGGGGGGCCCGAAATGAGCAGTTCTTC | CASSLDRGARNEQFF
few | TRBD1 | TRBJ1-5 | TRBV12-3/TRBV12-4 | TGTGCCAGCGGAACAGGGGGGATCAGCTCCCAGCATTTT | CASGTGGISSQHF
. | . | TRBJ2-5 | TRBV20-1 | TGCAGTGCCGGAGCAACGAGGGGGGAGACCCAGTACTTC | CSAGATRGETQYF
few | . | TRBJ1-3 | TRBV30 | TGTGCCTGGAGTCCCCCCCTCGACAGCCGCGGGACCATATATTTT | CAWSPPLDSRGTIYF
many | . | TRBJ2-2 | TRBV12-3/TRBV12-4 | TGTGCCAGCAGGGGCCCTTTTGAGCTGTTTTTT | CASRGPFELFF
few | TRBD1 | TRBJ2-6 | TRBV5-6 | TGTGCCAGCAGCCTACAGGGGGCGTCAGGGGCCAACGTCCTGACTTTC | CASSLQGASGANVLTF
few | . | TRBJ1-1 | TRBV7-9 | TGTGCCAGCAGCTGGTCCACCGACACTGAAGCTTTCTTT | CASSWSTDTEAFF
. | . | TRBJ2-3 | TRBV20-1 | TGCAGTGCTAGAGATGTTAAGGAATGGGGAGATACGCAGTATTTT | CSARDVKEWGDTQYF
. | . | TRBJ1-3 | TRBV12-3/TRBV12-4 | TGTGCCAGCAGTACGCTCCACGGTCAAACGGCTGAAAACACCATTTATTTT | CASSTLHGQTAENTIYF
few | TRBD2 | TRBJ2-5 | TRBV2 | TGTGCCAGCAGTGATAGCGGGAGGTTCCAAGAGACCCAGTACTTC | CASSDSGRFQETQYF
. | TRBD1 | TRBJ1-6 | TRBV7-9 | TGTGCCAGCAGCACTGGACAGGGGCTTGGCAATTCACCCCTCCACTTT | CASSTGQGLGNSPLHF
. | TRBD1 | TRBJ1-1 | TRBV12-3/TRBV12-4 | TGTGCCAGCAGTATGGGACAGGGGGAAGCTTTCTTT | CASSMGQGEAFF